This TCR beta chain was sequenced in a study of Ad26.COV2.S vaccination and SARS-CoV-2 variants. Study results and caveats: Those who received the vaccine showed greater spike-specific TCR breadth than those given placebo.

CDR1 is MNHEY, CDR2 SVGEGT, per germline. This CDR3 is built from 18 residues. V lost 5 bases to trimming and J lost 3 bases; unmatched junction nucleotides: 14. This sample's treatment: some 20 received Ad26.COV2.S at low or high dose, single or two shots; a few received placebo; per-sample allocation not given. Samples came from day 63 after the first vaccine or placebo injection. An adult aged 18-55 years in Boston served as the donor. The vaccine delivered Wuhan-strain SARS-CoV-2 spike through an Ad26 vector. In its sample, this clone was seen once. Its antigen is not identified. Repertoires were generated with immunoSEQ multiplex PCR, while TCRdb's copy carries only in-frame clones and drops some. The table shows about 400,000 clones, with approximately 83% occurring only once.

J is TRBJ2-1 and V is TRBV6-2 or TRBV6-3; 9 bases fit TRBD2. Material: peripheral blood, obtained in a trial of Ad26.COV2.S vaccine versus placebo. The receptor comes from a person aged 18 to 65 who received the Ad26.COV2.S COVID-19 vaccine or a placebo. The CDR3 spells CASSLPRRGRAGYNEQFF. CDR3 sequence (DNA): TGTGCCAGCAGTCTCCCAAGGCGCGGGAGGGCCGGCTACAATGAGCAGTTCTTC.